These T cell receptor beta chains were read from a single sample in a study of glioma-infiltrating T cells after dendritic cell vaccination. Clones were sequenced by immunoSEQ multiplex PCR, and TCRdb holds only the in-frame ones, with some missing. The sample lists about 92,000 clones; 85% to 90% were seen once. The sequences come from blood, collected before dendritic cell vaccination. These receptor sequences come from a human donor with glioblastoma. Both conserved end residues are part of each CDR3. The D gene is left open where the match is weak. The size entry is marked missing in some rows and otherwise reads once, few, many or a size class.

CDR3 protein | CDR3 DNA | V gene | D gene | J gene | clone size
CASSRTGANTEAFF | TGCGCCAGCAGCAGGACAGGGGCGAACACTGAAGCTTTCTTT | TRBV5-1 | TRBD1 | TRBJ1-1 | once
CASSVGQPYEQYF | TGTGCCAGCAGCGTAGGACAGCCATACGAGCAGTACTTC | TRBV7-8 | NA | TRBJ2-7 | NA
CASGLDSGGFYEQYF | TGTGCTAGTGGTTTGGATAGCGGGGGTTTCTACGAGCAGTACTTC | TRBV12-5 | TRBD2 | TRBJ2-7 | NA
CASSRDSNQPQHF | TGTGCCAGCAGTCGAGATAGCAATCAGCCCCAGCATTTT | TRBV28 | NA | TRBJ1-5 | NA
CASSVRLQGNAGELFF | TGTGCCAGCAGCGTAAGGCTACAGGGGAACGCCGGGGAGCTGTTTTTT | TRBV9 | TRBD1 | TRBJ2-2 | NA
CASSLGLAGETQYF | TGTGCCAGCAGCTTGGGACTAGCGGGCGAGACCCAGTACTTC | TRBV7-7 | TRBD2 | TRBJ2-5 | NA
CASSARRMQPQHF | TGTGCCAGTAGTGCCAGGAGGATGCAGCCCCAGCATTTT | TRBV19 | NA | TRBJ1-5 | once
CSVPGGRNEQFF | TGCAGCGTTCCCGGGGGGAGGAATGAGCAGTTCTTC | TRBV29-1 | TRBD2 | TRBJ2-1 | NA
CASGLVHGSRSESSYEQYF | TGTGCTAGTGGTTTGGTACACGGTAGCCGATCTGAGAGCTCCTACGAGCAGTACTTC | TRBV12-5 | NA | TRBJ2-7 | NA
CASSSYSTSGKETQYF | TGTGCCAGCAGTTCCTACTCAACTAGCGGGAAAGAGACCCAGTACTTC | TRBV28 | TRBD2 | TRBJ2-5 | NA
CASSRGDRNTEAFF | TGTGCCAGCAGCCGAGGGGACAGGAACACTGAAGCTTTCTTT | TRBV11-1 | TRBD1 | TRBJ1-1 | few
CASSLSPDGGAFF | TGCGCCAGCAGCTTGTCGCCCGATGGAGGGGCTTTCTTT | TRBV5-1 | NA | TRBJ1-1 | NA
CASSPQPGATTEAFF | TGTGCCAGCTCCCCACAGCCAGGGGCCACCACTGAAGCTTTCTTT | TRBV6-4 | NA | TRBJ1-1 | NA
CASSRGGQGFHEQYF | TGTGCCAGCAGTCGCGGGGGACAAGGGTTCCACGAGCAGTACTTC | TRBV6-6 | NA | TRBJ2-7 | NA
CASRPQGYYGYTF | TGTGCCAGCAGGCCACAGGGTTACTATGGCTACACCTTC | TRBV2 | NA | TRBJ1-2 | NA
CASSPEVGAGELFF | TGTGCCAGCAGCCCAGAAGTAGGGGCCGGGGAGCTGTTTTTT | TRBV9 | NA | TRBJ2-2 | once
CASILLAHEQFF | TGCGCCAGCATCCTCCTAGCGCATGAGCAGTTCTTC | TRBV5-1 | NA | TRBJ2-1 | NA
CASSQDGREAFF | TGCGCCAGCAGCCAAGATGGGAGGGAAGCTTTCTTT | TRBV4-3 | NA | TRBJ1-1 | NA
CASSQDPPPTGNYGYTF | TGTGCCAGCAGCCAAGATCCACCTCCTACAGGGAACTATGGCTACACCTTC | TRBV14 | NA | TRBJ1-2 | NA
CASSRETYDEQYF | TGTGCCAGCAGCCGCGAGACATACGACGAGCAGTACTTC | TRBV14 | NA | TRBJ2-7 | NA
CATPLQGILAKNIQYF | TGTGCCACACCGTTACAGGGGATTCTAGCCAAAAACATTCAGTACTTC | TRBV10-3 | TRBD1 | TRBJ2-4 | few
CASSPVIGARGYTF | TGCGCCAGCAGCCCTGTCATAGGGGCGCGAGGCTACACCTTC | TRBV5-1 | NA | TRBJ1-2 | NA
CASSDPTGTGNTIYF | TGTGCCAGCAGTGACCCGACAGGGACTGGAAACACCATATATTTT | TRBV2 | TRBD1 | TRBJ1-3 | NA
CATSGRGDTQYF | TGTGCCACAAGCGGGAGAGGTGATACGCAGTATTTT | TRBV6-5 | TRBD2 | TRBJ2-3 | NA
CASRDGTAPNQPQHF | TGTGCCAGCAGAGATGGGACAGCCCCCAATCAGCCCCAGCATTTT | TRBV6-1 | TRBD1 | TRBJ1-5 | NA
CASSERMGQKNTEAFF | TGTGCCAGCAGTGAAAGGATGGGACAGAAAAACACTGAAGCTTTCTTT | TRBV2 | TRBD1 | TRBJ1-1 | NA
CASSAGQSYEQYF | TGTGCCAGCAGCGCGGGACAGTCCTACGAGCAGTACTTC | TRBV9 | TRBD1 | TRBJ2-7 | NA
CASSPAGANVLTF | TGTGCCAGCAGCCCGGCTGGGGCCAACGTCCTGACTTTC | TRBV27 | NA | TRBJ2-6 | few
CASSSRQGNEAFF | TGTGCCAGCAGCTCCAGACAGGGGAATGAAGCTTTCTTT | TRBV7-6 | TRBD1 | TRBJ1-1 | NA
CASTSDLNSGNTIYF | TGTGCCAGCACCTCGGACTTAAATTCTGGAAACACCATATATTTT | TRBV9 | NA | TRBJ1-3 | NA
CASSQSSQTGGRYEQYF | TGCGCCAGCAGCCAATCTTCTCAGACAGGGGGCCGTTACGAGCAGTACTTC | TRBV4-1 | TRBD1 | TRBJ2-7 | few
CASSVGGYQPQHF | TGTGCCAGCAGCGTCGGGGGGTATCAGCCCCAGCATTTT | TRBV9 | NA | TRBJ1-5 | NA
CSVLQRVQQETQYF | TGCAGCGTCCTTCAGAGGGTGCAACAAGAGACCCAGTACTTC | TRBV29-1 | NA | TRBJ2-5 | NA
CAWNGVAGGASVTGELFF | TGTGCCTGGAATGGTGTGGCGGGAGGGGCGTCGGTCACCGGGGAGCTGTTTTTT | TRBV30 | TRBD2 | TRBJ2-2 | NA
CASSETGGTYNEQFF | TGTGCCAGCAGTGAAACAGGGGGAACCTACAATGAGCAGTTCTTC | TRBV6-1 | TRBD1 | TRBJ2-1 | NA
CSVESSGRAETQYF | TGCAGCGTTGAATCTAGCGGGAGGGCAGAGACCCAGTACTTC | TRBV29-1 | TRBD2 | TRBJ2-5 | NA
CSGSLAYGYTF | TGCAGTGGAAGCTTAGCCTATGGCTACACCTTC | TRBV20-1 | NA | TRBJ1-2 | NA
CASSGRGTSGGLYYNEQFF | TGTGCCAGCAGCGGCCGAGGGACTAGCGGGGGCCTCTACTACAATGAGCAGTTCTTC | TRBV7-2 | TRBD2 | TRBJ2-1 | NA
CASREGLANTEAFF | TGTGCCAGCAGGGAGGGACTGGCGAACACTGAAGCTTTCTTT | TRBV5-4 | NA | TRBJ1-1 | NA
CASSLASGAYEQYF | TGTGCCAGCAGCTTAGCTAGCGGGGCCTACGAGCAGTACTTC | TRBV7-2 | TRBD2 | TRBJ2-7 | NA
CATSAGGIYEQYF | TGTGCCACCAGCGCAGGGGGCATCTACGAGCAGTACTTC | TRBV15 | TRBD1 | TRBJ2-7 | once
CASSHHGTAQETQYF | TGCGCCAGCAGCCACCACGGGACAGCACAAGAGACCCAGTACTTC | TRBV4-1 | TRBD1 | TRBJ2-5 | few
CASSVEASGDFYEQYF | TGTGCCAGCAGCGTAGAGGCTAGCGGGGACTTCTACGAGCAGTACTTC | TRBV9 | TRBD2 | TRBJ2-7 | NA
CASSPRVTGSYEQYF | TGTGCCAGCTCACCAAGGGTGACAGGGTCCTACGAGCAGTACTTC | TRBV18 | TRBD1 | TRBJ2-7 | NA
CASSLRGNPEAFF | TGTGCCAGCAGTTTGAGGGGGAACCCTGAAGCTTTCTTT | TRBV27 | NA | TRBJ1-1 | NA
CARAHRSTGNTIYF | TGTGCCCGGGCCCACAGGTCGACTGGAAACACCATATATTTT | TRBV7-6 | NA | TRBJ1-3 | once
CAWRLAGVSDTQYF | TGTGCCTGGAGGTTAGCGGGAGTTTCAGATACGCAGTATTTT | TRBV30 | TRBD2 | TRBJ2-3 | NA
CASSQVDEQFF | TGTGCCAGCAGCCAAGTAGATGAGCAGTTCTTC | TRBV4-2 | NA | TRBJ2-1 | NA